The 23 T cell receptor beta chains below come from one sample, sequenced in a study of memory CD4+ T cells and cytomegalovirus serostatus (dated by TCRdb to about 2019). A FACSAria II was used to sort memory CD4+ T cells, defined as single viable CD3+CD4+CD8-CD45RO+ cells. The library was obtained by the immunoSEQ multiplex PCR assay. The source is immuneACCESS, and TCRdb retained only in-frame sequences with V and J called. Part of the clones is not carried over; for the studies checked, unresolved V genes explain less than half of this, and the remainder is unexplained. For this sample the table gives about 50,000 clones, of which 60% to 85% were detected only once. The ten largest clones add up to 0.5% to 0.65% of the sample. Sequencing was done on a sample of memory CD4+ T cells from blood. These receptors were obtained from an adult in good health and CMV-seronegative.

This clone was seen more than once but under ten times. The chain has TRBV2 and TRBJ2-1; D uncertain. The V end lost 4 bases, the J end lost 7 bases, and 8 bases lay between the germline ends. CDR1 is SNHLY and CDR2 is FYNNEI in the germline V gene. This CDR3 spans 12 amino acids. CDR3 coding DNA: TGTGCCAGCAGTGTTGGGGTGAATGAGCAGTTCTTC. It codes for CASSVGVNEQFF.

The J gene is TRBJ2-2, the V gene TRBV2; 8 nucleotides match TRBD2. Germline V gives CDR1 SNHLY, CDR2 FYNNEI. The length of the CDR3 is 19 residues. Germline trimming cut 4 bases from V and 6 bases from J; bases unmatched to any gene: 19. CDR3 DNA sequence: TGTGCCAGCAGTGGGGGAAGCGGGGGAGCGAACAGTTGGTCCGGGGAGCTGTTTTTT. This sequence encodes CASSGGSGGANSWSGELFF. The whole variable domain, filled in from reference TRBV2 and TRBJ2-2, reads EPEVTQTPSHQVTQMGQEVILRCVPISNHLYFYWYRQILGQKVEFLVSFYNNEISEKSEIFDDQFSVERPDGSNFTLKIRSTKLEDSAMYFCASSGGSGGANSWSGELFFGEGSRLTVL.

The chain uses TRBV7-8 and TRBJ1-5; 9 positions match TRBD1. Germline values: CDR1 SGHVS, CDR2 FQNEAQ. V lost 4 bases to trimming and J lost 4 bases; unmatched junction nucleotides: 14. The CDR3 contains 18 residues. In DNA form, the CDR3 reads TGTGCCAGCAGCTCGACTCCCCGGGACAGGGCTCCTAATCAGCCCCAGCATTTT. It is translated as CASSSTPRDRAPNQPQHF.

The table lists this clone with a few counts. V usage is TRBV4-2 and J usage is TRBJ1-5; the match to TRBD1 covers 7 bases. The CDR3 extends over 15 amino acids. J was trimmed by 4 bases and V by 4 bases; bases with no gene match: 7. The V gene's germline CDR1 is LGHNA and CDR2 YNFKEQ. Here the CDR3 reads CASSRMGQQNQPQHF. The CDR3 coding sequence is TGTGCCAGCAGCCGGATGGGACAGCAGAATCAGCCCCAGCATTTT.

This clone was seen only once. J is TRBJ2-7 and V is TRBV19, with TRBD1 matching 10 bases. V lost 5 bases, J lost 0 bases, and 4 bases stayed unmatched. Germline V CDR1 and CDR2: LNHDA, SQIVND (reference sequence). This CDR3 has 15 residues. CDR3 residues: CASSSDRGISYEQYF. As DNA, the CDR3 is TGTGCCAGTAGTTCGGACAGGGGGATCTCCTACGAGCAGTACTTC.

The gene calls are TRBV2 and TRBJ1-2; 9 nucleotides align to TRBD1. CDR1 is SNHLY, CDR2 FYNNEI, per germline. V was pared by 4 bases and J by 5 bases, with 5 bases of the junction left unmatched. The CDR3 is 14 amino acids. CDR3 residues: CASSADRGRYGYTF. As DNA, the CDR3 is TGTGCCAGCAGTGCGGACAGGGGTCGGTATGGCTACACCTTC. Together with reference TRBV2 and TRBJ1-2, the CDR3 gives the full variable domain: EPEVTQTPSHQVTQMGQEVILRCVPISNHLYFYWYRQILGQKVEFLVSFYNNEISEKSEIFDDQFSVERPDGSNFTLKIRSTKLEDSAMYFCASSADRGRYGYTFGSGTRLTVV.

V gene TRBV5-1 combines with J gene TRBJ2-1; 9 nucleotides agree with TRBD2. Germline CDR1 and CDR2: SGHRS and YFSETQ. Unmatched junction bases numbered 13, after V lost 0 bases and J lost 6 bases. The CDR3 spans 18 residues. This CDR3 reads CASSLGRLAADTSNEQFF. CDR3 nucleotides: TGCGCCAGCAGCTTGGGCCGACTAGCGGCCGATACCTCCAATGAGCAGTTCTTC.

DNA for the CDR3: TGTGCCAGCAGCTTAGTTCCCGACTCACCCCTCCACTTT. Translating it yields CASSLVPDSPLHF. The rearrangement uses TRBV11-3 and TRBJ1-6; D call uncertain. The V gene's germline CDR1 is SGHNT and CDR2 YENEEA. The germline V and J ends were trimmed by 1 base and 10 bases, with 8 bases remaining between them. This CDR3 spans 13 amino acids.

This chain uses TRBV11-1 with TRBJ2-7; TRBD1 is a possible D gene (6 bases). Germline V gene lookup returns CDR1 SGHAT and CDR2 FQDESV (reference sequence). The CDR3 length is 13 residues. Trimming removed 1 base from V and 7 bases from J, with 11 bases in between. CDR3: CASSLVQGREQYF. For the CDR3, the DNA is TGTGCCAGCAGCTTAGTGCAGGGGCGGGAGCAGTACTTC. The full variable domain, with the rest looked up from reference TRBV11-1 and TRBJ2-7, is EAEVAQSPRYKITEKSQAVAFWCDPISGHATLYWYRQILGQGPELLVQFQDESVVDDSQLPKDRFSAERLKGVDSTLKIQPAELGDSAMYLCASSLVQGREQYFGPGTRLTVT.

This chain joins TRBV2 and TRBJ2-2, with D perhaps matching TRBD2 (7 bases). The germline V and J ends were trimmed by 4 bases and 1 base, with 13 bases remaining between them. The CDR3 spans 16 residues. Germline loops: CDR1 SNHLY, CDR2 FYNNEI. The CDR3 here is CASSASGGLNTGELFF. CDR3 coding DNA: TGTGCCAGCAGTGCCTCGGGGGGCCTGAACACCGGGGAGCTGTTTTTT.

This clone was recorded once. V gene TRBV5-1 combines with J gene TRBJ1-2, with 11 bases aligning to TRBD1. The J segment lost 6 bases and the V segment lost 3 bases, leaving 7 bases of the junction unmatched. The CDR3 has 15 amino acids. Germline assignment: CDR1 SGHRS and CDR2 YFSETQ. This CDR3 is CASSWTGGEVNGYTF. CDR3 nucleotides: TGCGCCAGCAGCTGGACAGGGGGCGAGGTAAATGGCTACACCTTC.

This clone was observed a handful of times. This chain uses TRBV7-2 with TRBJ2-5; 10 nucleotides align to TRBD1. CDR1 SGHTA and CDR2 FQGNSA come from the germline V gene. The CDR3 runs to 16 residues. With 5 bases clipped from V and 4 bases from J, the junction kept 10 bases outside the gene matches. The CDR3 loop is CASSRDGTGEGETQYF. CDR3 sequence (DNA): TGTGCCAGCAGCAGAGACGGGACAGGGGAGGGAGAGACCCAGTACTTC.

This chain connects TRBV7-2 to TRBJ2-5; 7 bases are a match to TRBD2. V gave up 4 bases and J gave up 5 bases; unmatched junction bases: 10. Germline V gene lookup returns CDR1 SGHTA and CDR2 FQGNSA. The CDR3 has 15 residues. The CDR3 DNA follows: TGTGCCAGCAGCTACCGCCAGCGGGGTAGGGAGACCCAGTACTTC. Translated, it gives CASSYRQRGRETQYF.

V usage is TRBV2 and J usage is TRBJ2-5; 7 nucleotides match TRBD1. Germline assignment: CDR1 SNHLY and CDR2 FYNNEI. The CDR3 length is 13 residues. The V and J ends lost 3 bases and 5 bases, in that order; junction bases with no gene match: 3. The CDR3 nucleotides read TGTGCCAGCAGTGAGATCAGGGGGGAGACCCAGTACTTC. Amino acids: CASSEIRGETQYF. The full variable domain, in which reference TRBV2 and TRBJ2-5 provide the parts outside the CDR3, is EPEVTQTPSHQVTQMGQEVILRCVPISNHLYFYWYRQILGQKVEFLVSFYNNEISEKSEIFDDQFSVERPDGSNFTLKIRSTKLEDSAMYFCASSEIRGETQYFGPGTRLLVL.

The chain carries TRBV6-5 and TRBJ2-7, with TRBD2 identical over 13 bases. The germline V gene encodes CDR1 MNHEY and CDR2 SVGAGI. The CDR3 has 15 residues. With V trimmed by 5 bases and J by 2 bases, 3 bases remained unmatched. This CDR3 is CASSHGLAGAYEQYF. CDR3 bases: TGTGCCAGCAGTCACGGACTAGCGGGGGCCTACGAGCAGTACTTC.

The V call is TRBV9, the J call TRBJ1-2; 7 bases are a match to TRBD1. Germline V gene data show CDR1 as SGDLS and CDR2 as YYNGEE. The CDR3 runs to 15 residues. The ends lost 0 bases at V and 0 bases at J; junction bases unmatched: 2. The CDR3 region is CASSVAGTANYGYTF. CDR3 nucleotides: TGTGCCAGCAGCGTAGCCGGGACAGCTAACTATGGCTACACCTTC.

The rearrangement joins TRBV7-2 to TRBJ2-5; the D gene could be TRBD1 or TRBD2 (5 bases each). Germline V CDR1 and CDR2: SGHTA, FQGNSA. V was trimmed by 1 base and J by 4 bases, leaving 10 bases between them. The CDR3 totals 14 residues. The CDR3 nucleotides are TGTGCCAGCAGCTTAGGGGGGATCGGAGAGACCCAGTACTTC. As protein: CASSLGGIGETQYF.

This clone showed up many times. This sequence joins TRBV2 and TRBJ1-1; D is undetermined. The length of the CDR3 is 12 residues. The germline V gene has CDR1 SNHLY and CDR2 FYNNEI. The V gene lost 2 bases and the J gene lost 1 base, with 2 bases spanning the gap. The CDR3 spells CASSEQNTEAFF. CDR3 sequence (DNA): TGTGCCAGCAGTGAACAGAACACTGAAGCTTTCTTT.

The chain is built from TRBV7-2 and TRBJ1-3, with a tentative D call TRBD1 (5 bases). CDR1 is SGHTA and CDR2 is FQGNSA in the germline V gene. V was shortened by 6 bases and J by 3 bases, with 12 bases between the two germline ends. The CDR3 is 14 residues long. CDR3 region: CASSQGESGNTIYF. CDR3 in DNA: TGTGCCAGCAGTCAGGGAGAAAGTGGAAACACCATATATTTT.

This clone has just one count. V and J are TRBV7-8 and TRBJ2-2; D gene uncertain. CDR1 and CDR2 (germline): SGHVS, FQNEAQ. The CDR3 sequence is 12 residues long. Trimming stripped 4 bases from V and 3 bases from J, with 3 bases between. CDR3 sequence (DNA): TGTGCCAGCAGCTCTCACACCGGGGAGCTGTTTTTT. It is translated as CASSSHTGELFF. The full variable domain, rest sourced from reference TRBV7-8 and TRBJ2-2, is GAGVSQSPRYKVAKRGQDVALRCDPISGHVSLFWYQQALGQGPEFLTYFQNEAQLDKSGLPSDRFFAERPEGSVSTLKIQRTQQEDSAVYLCASSSHTGELFFGEGSRLTVL.

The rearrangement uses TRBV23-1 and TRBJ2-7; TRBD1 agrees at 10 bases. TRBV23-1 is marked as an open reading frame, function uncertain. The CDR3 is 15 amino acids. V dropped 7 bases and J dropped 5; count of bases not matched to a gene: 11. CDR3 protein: CASTPFSGTGDEQYF. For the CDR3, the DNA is TGCGCCAGCACACCATTCTCCGGGACAGGGGACGAGCAGTACTTC.

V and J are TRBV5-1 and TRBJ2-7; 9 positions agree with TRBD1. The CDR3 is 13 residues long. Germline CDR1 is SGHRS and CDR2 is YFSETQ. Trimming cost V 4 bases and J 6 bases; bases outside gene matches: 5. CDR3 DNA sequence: TGCGCCAGCAGCAGGGACAGGGACCGCGAGCAGTACTTC. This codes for CASSRDRDREQYF.

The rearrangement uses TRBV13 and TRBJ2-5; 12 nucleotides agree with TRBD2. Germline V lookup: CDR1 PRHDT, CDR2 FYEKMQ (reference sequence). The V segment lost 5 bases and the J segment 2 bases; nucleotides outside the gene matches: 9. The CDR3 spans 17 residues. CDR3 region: CASSLPTSGGSQETQYF. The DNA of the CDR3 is TGTGCCAGCAGCCTACCGACTAGCGGGGGATCTCAAGAGACCCAGTACTTC.